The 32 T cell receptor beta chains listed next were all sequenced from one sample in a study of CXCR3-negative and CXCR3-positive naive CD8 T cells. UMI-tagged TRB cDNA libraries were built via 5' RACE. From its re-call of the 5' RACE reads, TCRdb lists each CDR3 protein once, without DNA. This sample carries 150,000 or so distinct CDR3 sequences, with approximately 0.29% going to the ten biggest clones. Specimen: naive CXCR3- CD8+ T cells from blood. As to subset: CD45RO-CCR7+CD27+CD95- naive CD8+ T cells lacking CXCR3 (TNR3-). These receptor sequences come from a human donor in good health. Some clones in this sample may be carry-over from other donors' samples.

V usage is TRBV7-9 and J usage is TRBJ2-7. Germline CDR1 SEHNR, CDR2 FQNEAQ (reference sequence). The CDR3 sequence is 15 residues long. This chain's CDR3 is CASSLFVAASYEQYF.

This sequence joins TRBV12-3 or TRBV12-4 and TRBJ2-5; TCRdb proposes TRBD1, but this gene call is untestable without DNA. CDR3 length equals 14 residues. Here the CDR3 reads CASSPGTDQETQYF.

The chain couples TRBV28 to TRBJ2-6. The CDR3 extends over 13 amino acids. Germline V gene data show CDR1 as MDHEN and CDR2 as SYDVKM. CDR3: CASSQAGANVLTF.

CDR3: CASSQGLAGGRSPYEQYF. J is TRBJ2-7 and V is TRBV7-9; TCRdb's D call of TRBD2 is untestable without DNA. CDR3 length: 18 amino acids. Germline V gene lookup returns CDR1 SEHNR and CDR2 FQNEAQ (reference sequence).

The CDR3 loop is CASSRGDPINEKLFF. V gene TRBV27 combines with J gene TRBJ1-4; no DNA is available, so the TRBD1 call from TCRdb remains unchecked. The germline CDR1 and CDR2 sequences are MNHEY and SMNVEV (reference sequence). The CDR3 extends over 15 amino acids.

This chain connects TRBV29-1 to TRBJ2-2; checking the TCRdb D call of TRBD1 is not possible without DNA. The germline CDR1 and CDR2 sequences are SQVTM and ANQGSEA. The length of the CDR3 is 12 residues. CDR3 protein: CSVPTGTGELFF.

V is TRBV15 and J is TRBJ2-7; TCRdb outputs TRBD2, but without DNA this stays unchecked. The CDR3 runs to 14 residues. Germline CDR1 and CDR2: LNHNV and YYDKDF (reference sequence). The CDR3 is CATSRVWESGEQYF.

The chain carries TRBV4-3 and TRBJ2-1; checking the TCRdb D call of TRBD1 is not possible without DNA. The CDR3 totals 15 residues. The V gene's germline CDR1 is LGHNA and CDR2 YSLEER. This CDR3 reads CASSQRTGGCGEQFF.

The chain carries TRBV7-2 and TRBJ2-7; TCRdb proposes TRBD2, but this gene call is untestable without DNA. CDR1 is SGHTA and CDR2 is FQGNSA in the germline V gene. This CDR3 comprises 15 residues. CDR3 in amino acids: CASSLTAGHGYEQYF.

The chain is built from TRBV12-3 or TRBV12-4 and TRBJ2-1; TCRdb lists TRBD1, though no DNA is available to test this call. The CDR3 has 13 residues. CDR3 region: CASSRDGYNEQFF.

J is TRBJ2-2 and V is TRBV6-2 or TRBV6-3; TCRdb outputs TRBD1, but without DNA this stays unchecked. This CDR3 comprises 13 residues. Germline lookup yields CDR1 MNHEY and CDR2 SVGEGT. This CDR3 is CASSNAGAGELFF.

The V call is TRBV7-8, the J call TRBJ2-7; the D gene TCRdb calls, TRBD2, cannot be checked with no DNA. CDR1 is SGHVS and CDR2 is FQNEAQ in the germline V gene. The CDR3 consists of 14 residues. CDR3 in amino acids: CASSLGARFYEQYF.

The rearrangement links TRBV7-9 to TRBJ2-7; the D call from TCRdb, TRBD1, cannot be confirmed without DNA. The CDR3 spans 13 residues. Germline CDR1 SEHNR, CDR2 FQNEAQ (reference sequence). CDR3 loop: CASSLPDRYEQYF. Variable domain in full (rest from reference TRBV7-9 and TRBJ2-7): DTGVSQNPRHKITKRGQNVTFRCDPISEHNRLYWYRQTLGQGPEFLTYFQNEAQLEKSRLLSDRFSAERPKGSFSTLEIQRTEQGDSAMYLCASSLPDRYEQYFGPGTRLTVT.

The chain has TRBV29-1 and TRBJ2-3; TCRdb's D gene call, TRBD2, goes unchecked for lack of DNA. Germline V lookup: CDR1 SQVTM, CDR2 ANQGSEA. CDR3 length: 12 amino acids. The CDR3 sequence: CSGRLALDTQYF.

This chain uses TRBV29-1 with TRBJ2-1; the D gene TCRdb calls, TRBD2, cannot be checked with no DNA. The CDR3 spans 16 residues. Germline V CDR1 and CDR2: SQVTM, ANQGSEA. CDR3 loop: CSVEGGGDYPYNEQFF.

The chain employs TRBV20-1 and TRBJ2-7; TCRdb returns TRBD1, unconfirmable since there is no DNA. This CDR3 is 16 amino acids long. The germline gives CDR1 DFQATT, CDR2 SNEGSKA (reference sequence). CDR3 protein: CSANGGGGVEMVEQYF.

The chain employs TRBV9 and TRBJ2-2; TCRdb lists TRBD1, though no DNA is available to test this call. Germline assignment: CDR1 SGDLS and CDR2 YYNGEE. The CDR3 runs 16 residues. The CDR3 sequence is CASSTGTVGRTGELFF.

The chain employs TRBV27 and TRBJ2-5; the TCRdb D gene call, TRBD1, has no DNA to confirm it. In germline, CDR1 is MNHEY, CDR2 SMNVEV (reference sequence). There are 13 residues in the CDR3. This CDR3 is CASSLDRGETQYF.

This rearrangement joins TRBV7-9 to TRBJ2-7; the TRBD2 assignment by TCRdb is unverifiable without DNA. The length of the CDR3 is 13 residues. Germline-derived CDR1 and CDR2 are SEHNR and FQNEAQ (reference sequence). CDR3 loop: CASSARLGYEQYF.

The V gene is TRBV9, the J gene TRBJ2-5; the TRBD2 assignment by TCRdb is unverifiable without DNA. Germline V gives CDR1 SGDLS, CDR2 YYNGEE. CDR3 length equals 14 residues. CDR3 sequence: CASSVGGSEGTQYF.

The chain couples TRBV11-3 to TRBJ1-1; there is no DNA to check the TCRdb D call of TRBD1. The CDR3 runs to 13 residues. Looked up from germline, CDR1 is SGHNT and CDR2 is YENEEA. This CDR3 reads CAIRVRGNTEAFF.

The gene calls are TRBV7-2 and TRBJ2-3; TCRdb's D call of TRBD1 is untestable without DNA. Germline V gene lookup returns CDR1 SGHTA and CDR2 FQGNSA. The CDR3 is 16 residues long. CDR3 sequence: CASSRGQVPSTDTQYF. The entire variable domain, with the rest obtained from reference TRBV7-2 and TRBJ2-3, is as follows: GAGVSQSPSNKVTEKGKDVELRCDPISGHTALYWYRQSLGQGLEFLIYFQGNSAPDKSGLPSDRFSAERTGGSVSTLTIQRTQQEDSAVYLCASSRGQVPSTDTQYFGPGTRLTVL.

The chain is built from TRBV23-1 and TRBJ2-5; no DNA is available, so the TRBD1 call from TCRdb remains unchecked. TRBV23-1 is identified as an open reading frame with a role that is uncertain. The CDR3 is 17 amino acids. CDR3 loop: CASSLDWSSRGPETQYF.

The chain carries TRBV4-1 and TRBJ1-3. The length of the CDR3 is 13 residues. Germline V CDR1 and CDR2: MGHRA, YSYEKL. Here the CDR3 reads CASSQAYFDTIYF.

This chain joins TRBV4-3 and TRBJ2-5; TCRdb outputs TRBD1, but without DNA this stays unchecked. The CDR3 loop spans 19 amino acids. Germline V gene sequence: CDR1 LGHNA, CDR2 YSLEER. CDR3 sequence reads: CASSQDSTSGGQYQETQYF.

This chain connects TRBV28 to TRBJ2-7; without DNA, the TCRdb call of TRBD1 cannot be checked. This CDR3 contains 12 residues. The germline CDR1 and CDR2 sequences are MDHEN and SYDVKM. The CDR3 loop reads CASRGGLPEQYF. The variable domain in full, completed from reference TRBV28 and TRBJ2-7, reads DVKVTQSSRYLVKRTGEKVFLECVQDMDHENMFWYRQDPGLGLRLIYFSYDVKMKEKGDIPEGYSVSREKKERFSLILESASTNQTSMYLCASRGGLPEQYFGPGTRLTVT.

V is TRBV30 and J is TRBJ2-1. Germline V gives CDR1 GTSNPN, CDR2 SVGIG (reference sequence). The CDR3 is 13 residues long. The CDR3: CAWSVYSSNEQFF.

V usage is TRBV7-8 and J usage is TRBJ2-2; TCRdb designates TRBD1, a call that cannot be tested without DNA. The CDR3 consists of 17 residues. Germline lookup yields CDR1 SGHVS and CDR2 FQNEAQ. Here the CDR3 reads CASSPGGGGGISGELFF.

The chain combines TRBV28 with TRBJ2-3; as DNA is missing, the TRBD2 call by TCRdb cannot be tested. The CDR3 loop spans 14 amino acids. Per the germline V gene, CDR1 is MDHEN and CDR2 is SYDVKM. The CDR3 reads CASSTSGSGGTQYF.

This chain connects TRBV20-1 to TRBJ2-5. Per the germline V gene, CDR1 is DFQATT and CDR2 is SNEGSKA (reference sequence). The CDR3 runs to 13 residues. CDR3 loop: CSARYQFEETQYF.

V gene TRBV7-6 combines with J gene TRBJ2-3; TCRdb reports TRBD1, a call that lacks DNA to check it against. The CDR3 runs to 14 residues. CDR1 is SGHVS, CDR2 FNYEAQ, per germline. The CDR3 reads CASSEEYGPDTQYF.

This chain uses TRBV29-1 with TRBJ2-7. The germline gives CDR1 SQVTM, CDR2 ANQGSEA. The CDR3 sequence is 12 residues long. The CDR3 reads CSVEDSSYEQYF.